These 11 T cell receptor beta chains originate from one sample sequenced in a study of blood T cell repertoires in COVID-19. The table came from immunoSEQ multiplex PCR; TCRdb's copy has only in-frame clones and leaves some out. The sample carries 250,000 to 350,000 clones, around 87% recorded once. The sequencing input was peripheral blood. The origin of the receptors is a woman between 50 and 59 years old who had recovered from COVID-19.

This clone was recorded only once. V usage is TRBV7-8 and J usage is TRBJ2-7, with 9 bases that match TRBD1. Looked up from germline, CDR1 is SGHVS and CDR2 is FQNEAQ. The V and J ends lost 3 bases and 5 bases, in that order; junction bases with no gene match: 5. This CDR3 contains 14 residues. The CDR3 protein is CASSLDRGFNEQYF. The CDR3 nucleotides are TGTGCCAGCAGCTTGGACAGGGGTTTCAACGAGCAGTACTTC.

This clone has just a few counts. The chain recombines TRBV28 with TRBJ2-1; 8 nucleotides agree with TRBD2. The junction had 21 bases not matched to a gene; V was cut back by 8 bases and J by 9 bases. This CDR3 region has 17 residues. Germline CDR1 is MDHEN and CDR2 is SYDVKM. CDR3 protein: CASPPGSGRKGIGEQFF. Written as DNA, the CDR3 is TGTGCCAGCCCCCCAGGGAGCGGGAGAAAAGGAATCGGTGAGCAGTTCTTC.

The genes are TRBV27 and TRBJ2-3; no reliable D call. V was trimmed by 10 bases and J by 1 base, leaving 18 bases between them. CDR3 length: 15 residues. Per the germline V gene, CDR1 is MNHEY and CDR2 is SMNVEV (reference sequence). Here the CDR3 reads CATSPLSSGTDTQYF. The CDR3 region has the DNA TGTGCCACCAGCCCCCTATCCTCTGGCACAGATACGCAGTATTTT.

The chain couples TRBV13 to TRBJ2-3, with D perhaps TRBD2 (5 bases). Germline V CDR1 and CDR2: PRHDT, FYEKMQ (reference sequence). V was cut by 0 bases and J by 4 bases, with 8 bases left in between. The CDR3 extends over 14 amino acids. DNA of the CDR3: TGTGCCAGCAGCTTAGGCCGGGGTTCAGATACGCAGTATTTT. Translated, it gives CASSLGRGSDTQYF.

V gene TRBV4-2 combines with J gene TRBJ2-1; no clear D. Germline lookup yields CDR1 LGHNA and CDR2 YNFKEQ. CDR3 length: 15 residues. The V end lost 3 bases, the J end lost 8 bases, and 17 bases lay between the germline ends. The CDR3 nucleotides read TGTGCCAGCAGCCAGTCACAATTCCCTCCACATGAGCAGTTCTTC. This codes for CASSQSQFPPHEQFF.

The J gene is TRBJ2-1, the V gene TRBV7-2, with 9 bases aligning to TRBD2. The CDR3 length is 13 residues. V shed 0 bases, J shed 13 bases, and the junction held 4 bases outside the gene matches. Germline V CDR1 and CDR2: SGHTA, FQGNSA. The CDR3 sequence: CASSLASGRPQFF. DNA of the CDR3: TGTGCCAGCAGCTTAGCGAGCGGGAGGCCCCAGTTCTTC.

The J gene is TRBJ1-5, the V gene TRBV28; unclear D gene. CDR3 length equals 16 residues. CDR1 is MDHEN and CDR2 is SYDVKM in the germline V gene. V lost 3 bases, J lost 3 bases, and 15 bases lay in between. The CDR3 DNA follows: TGTGCCAGCAGTTTTTATTTGACTAGGGACAATCAGCCCCAGCATTTT. This translates into CASSFYLTRDNQPQHF.

The chain links TRBV19 to TRBJ2-3; 7 bases align to TRBD1. The germline CDR1 and CDR2 sequences are LNHDA and SQIVND (reference sequence). With V trimmed by 4 bases and J by 4 bases, 11 bases remained unmatched. The CDR3 is 16 amino acids. The CDR3 DNA reads as TGTGCCAGTAGTACCGGGGACAGCTTTGGAGCAGATACGCAGTATTTT. Protein: CASSTGDSFGADTQYF.

V usage is TRBV18 and J usage is TRBJ1-2; D uncertain. Germline V gives CDR1 KGHSH, CDR2 LQKENI. The CDR3 is 14 amino acids. V lost 1 base to trimming and J lost 6 bases, with 12 bases between them. The CDR3 region has the DNA TGTGCCAGCTCACCACGGAGAGGAACGGATGGCTACACCTTC. It specifies CASSPRRGTDGYTF.

The CDR3 DNA is TGCAGCGTTGGGACAGGGCATCAGCCCCAGCATTTT. Encoded protein: CSVGTGHQPQHF. The V gene is TRBV29-1, the J gene TRBJ1-5; 8 bases match TRBD1. The CDR3 runs 12 residues. CDR1 and CDR2 (germline): SQVTM, ANQGSEA. After removal of 4 bases from V and 5 bases from J, the junction contained 1 base not matched to a gene.

The chain employs TRBV7-2 and TRBJ1-6; D unclear. V was cut by 1 base and J by 2 bases, with 9 bases left in between. Germline values: CDR1 SGHTA, CDR2 FQGNSA. This CDR3 comprises 16 residues. The CDR3 is CASSLERVPYNSPLHF. CDR3 nucleotides: TGTGCCAGCAGCTTAGAGAGGGTTCCCTATAATTCACCCCTCCACTTT.